The 5 T cell receptor beta chains below all came from one sample that was sequenced in a study of CD8+ T cells in alopecia areata. Sorting of pooled cutaneous lymph node cells used CD4, CD8alpha, NKG2D, NKG2ACE and other markers. Sequencing relied on a cDNA template that was reverse transcribed from extracted RNA. Data came from immunoSEQ multiplex PCR; TCRdb stores just in-frame clones and leaves some out. The sample contains 290,000 or so clones, none of them singletons. The sequenced material came from CD4+ T cells sorted from a lymph node. The source is a C3H/HeJ mouse with alopecia areata. The strain bears MHC haplotype H2-k.

This clone was seen a handful of times. Mouse names are used for the genes. The missing CDR3 end, 4 residues past where the read stops, is filled in from the germline J gene. J is TRBJ2-5 and V is TRBV1; TRBD1 matches 8 bases. CDR1 NSQYPW and CDR2 LRSPGD come from the germline V gene (reference sequence). Trimming removed 2 bases from V and 2 bases from J; junction bases left unmatched: 6. There are 16 residues in the CDR3. CDR3 protein: CTCSAKRGQVQDTQYF. The CDR3 bases that were read are TGCACCTGCAGTGCAAAAAGGGGACAGGTCCAAGAC.

On this clone: Gene names are mouse gene names. The CDR3 loop is CTCSADPRPGSSAETLYF. The sequenced part of the CDR3 DNA is TGCACCTGCAGTGCAGATCCAAGGCCTGGGTCTAGTGCAGAA. The rearrangement uses TRBV1 and TRBJ2-3; D is possibly TRBD2 (5 bases). The CDR3 end is not reached by the read, which stops 4 residues before it; the germline J gene fills it in. Trimming shortened V by 0 bases and J by 0 bases, and 16 bases separated the two germline ends. CDR3 length: 18 residues. The germline CDR1 and CDR2 sequences are NSQYPW and LRSPGD (reference sequence).

Of note for this clone: The genes and germline here are from mouse. The read falls 4 residues short of the CDR3 end, and the missing part is taken from the germline J gene. The chain links TRBV5 to TRBJ1-1; D unresolved. Trimming removed 0 bases from V and 0 bases from J, with 8 bases in between. This CDR3 comprises 15 residues. Germline lookup yields CDR1 LGHNA and CDR2 YNLKQL (reference sequence). CDR3 in amino acids: CASSQDADANTEVFF. The sequenced part of the CDR3 DNA is TGTGCCAGCAGCCAAGATGCAGATGCAAACACA.

Turning to this clone: The gene symbols are mouse symbols. The CDR3 is cut off 4 residues early in the read; its end comes from the germline J gene. This CDR3 is also generated by other DNA sequences in the sample. The rearrangement links TRBV19 to TRBJ2-1, with 7 nucleotides matching TRBD1. Looked up from germline, CDR1 is FNHDT and CDR2 is SITEND (reference sequence). V was pared by 4 bases and J by 3 bases, with 1 base of the junction left unmatched. This CDR3 has 13 amino acids. CDR3 DNA (partial): TGTGCCAGCAGTGACAGGGTCTATGCT. Its protein is CASSDRVYA. The full CDR3 sequence reads CASSDRVYAEQFF.

To note about this clone: Genes and germline come from the mouse. CDR3 loop: CASSGTRGAETLYF. The sequenced CDR3 bases are TGTGCCAGCAGTGGGACAAGAGGGGCAGAA. The rearrangement links TRBV13-3 to TRBJ2-3; D may be TRBD1 (5 bases). The read ends 4 residues early relative to the CDR3; the germline J gene fills the gap. Trimming left V 3 bases short and J 3 bases short, with 11 bases between. The CDR3 loop spans 14 amino acids. Germline CDR1 reads NNHDY; CDR2 reads SYVADS.